These 18 T cell receptor beta chains originate from one sample sequenced in a study of T cells after posttransplantation cyclophosphamide. TCRdb's table, derived via immunoSEQ multiplex PCR, lists solely in-frame clones and lacks some. Of about 12,000 clones detected, around 81% appear once; the ten largest clones hold around 3.8%. Methotrexate plus calcineurin inhibitor accompanied controls' myeloablative marrow transplants; sampling was 1 year later. Sequencing was performed on PBMCs, taken 367 days after allogeneic stem cell transplant with calcineurin inhibitor and methotrexate. These receptors all stem from a young adult male patient who received an allogeneic stem cell transplant from an unrelated donor, was CMV-positive, and had acute GVHD only. Some T cells may be provided by the graft donor.

The chain carries TRBV30 and TRBJ2-7, with D unclear. V was cut by 0 bases and J by 0 bases, with 6 bases left in between. This CDR3 contains 13 residues. Germline CDR1 and CDR2: GTSNPN and SVGIG (reference sequence). CDR3 protein: CAWSVDNSYEQYF. Written as DNA, the CDR3 is TGTGCCTGGAGTGTTGACAACTCCTACGAGCAGTACTTC.

The chain links TRBV6-5 to TRBJ1-6; no reliable D call. The germline V gene encodes CDR1 MNHEY and CDR2 SVGAGI. CDR3 length: 15 amino acids. V lost 6 bases to trimming and J lost 9 bases, with 18 bases between them. DNA of the CDR3: TGTGCCAGCAGCGGTGACTTGGGAGTAGGTTCACCCCTCCACTTT. It encodes CASSGDLGVGSPLHF.

Of note for this clone: The same CDR3 can be traced to other DNA sequences in this sample. The gene calls are TRBV4-1 and TRBJ1-1, with 10 bases that match TRBD1. The germline gives CDR1 MGHRA, CDR2 YSYEKL. This CDR3 region has 15 residues. Germline trimming cut 6 bases from V and 3 bases from J; bases unmatched to any gene: 7. This CDR3 is CASSHSGTGDTEAFF. Written as DNA, the CDR3 is TGCGCCAGCAGTCACTCCGGGACAGGGGACACTGAAGCTTTCTTT.

The rearrangement links TRBV29-1 to TRBJ2-7; no clear D gene. The CDR3 sequence is 12 residues long. Germline V gives CDR1 SQVTM, CDR2 ANQGSEA. The V and J ends lost 4 bases and 1 base respectively, with 8 bases between them. Written as DNA, the CDR3 is TGCAGCGTTGGCGACAATTCCTACGAGCAGTACTTC. It translates to CSVGDNSYEQYF.

This clone was seen a single time. The chain combines TRBV6-1 with TRBJ2-7; the D gene is possibly TRBD2 (5 bases). The V and J ends lost 7 bases and 0 bases respectively, with 13 bases between them. Germline V CDR1 and CDR2: MNHNS, SASEGT. The CDR3 contains 14 residues. CDR3 coding DNA: TGTGCCAGCAAATACGAGGGCAGCTCCTACGAGCAGTACTTC. Its translation is CASKYEGSSYEQYF.

The count of this clone is one. V is TRBV6-1 and J is TRBJ1-2; 7 nucleotides align to TRBD1. The CDR3 sequence is 15 residues long. Germline lookup yields CDR1 MNHNS and CDR2 SASEGT. Germline trimming cut 11 bases from V and 3 bases from J; bases unmatched to any gene: 15. DNA for the CDR3: TGTGCCGGCAATCCAACTACAGGGGTAGACTATGGCTACACCTTC. Translated: CAGNPTTGVDYGYTF.

The J gene is TRBJ1-1, the V gene TRBV6-5; D possibly corresponds to TRBD1 (5 bases). Germline V gene data show CDR1 as MNHEY and CDR2 as SVGAGI. The length of the CDR3 is 15 residues. The V gene lost 6 bases and the J gene lost 4 bases, with 18 bases spanning the gap. Here the CDR3 DNA reads TGTGCCAGCAGCCCGCCGGCGGGGAGGGGCACTGAAGCTTTCTTT. This encodes CASSPPAGRGTEAFF.

The chain joins TRBV10-3 to TRBJ1-2; a possible D gene is TRBD1 (6 bases). Germline loops: CDR1 ENHRY, CDR2 SYGVKD. The CDR3 has 16 amino acids. V was shortened by 0 bases and J by 4 bases, with 15 bases between the two germline ends. The CDR3 loop is CAISESGGGVGYGYTF. In DNA, the CDR3 is TGTGCCATCAGTGAGTCGGGAGGGGGGGTCGGCTATGGCTACACCTTC.

The chain carries TRBV9 and TRBJ1-5, with unresolved D. Trimming removed 4 bases from V and 4 bases from J, with 18 bases in between. Germline lookup yields CDR1 SGDLS and CDR2 YYNGEE. CDR3 length: 16 residues. CDR3 sequence: CASSPRREKRNQPQHF. The CDR3 nucleotides read TGTGCCAGCAGCCCAAGGCGGGAGAAACGGAATCAGCCCCAGCATTTT.

The chain couples TRBV29-1 to TRBJ1-2; D perhaps matches TRBD1 (5 bases). The V gene lost 0 bases and the J gene lost 4 bases, with 12 bases spanning the gap. From germline, CDR1 is SQVTM and CDR2 ANQGSEA. This CDR3 is 14 amino acids long. CDR3 region: CSVEDSIDSYGYTF. In nucleotides, the CDR3 is TGCAGCGTTGAAGATTCGATTGACAGCTATGGCTACACCTTC.

J is TRBJ2-3 and V is TRBV6-4, with 9 bases identical to TRBD2. The V gene's germline CDR1 is MRHNA and CDR2 SNTAGT. The CDR3 consists of 18 residues. The trim removed 0 bases at V and 4 bases at J, leaving 11 bases unmatched. CDR3 DNA: TGTGCCAGCAGTGACTCGTGGCGGGTAGCGGGAGTAGCAGATACGCAGTATTTT. This translates into CASSDSWRVAGVADTQYF.

The rearrangement joins TRBV5-6 to TRBJ2-3, with 8 bases that match TRBD2. The V gene end was trimmed by 6 bases and the J gene end by 4 bases; junction bases not matched to a gene: 4. CDR3 length: 13 amino acids. In germline, CDR1 is SGHDT, CDR2 YYEEEE. Here the CDR3 reads CASTGLVPDTQYF. The CDR3 DNA sequence: TGTGCCAGCACGGGACTAGTTCCAGATACGCAGTATTTT.

The sample holds a few counts of this clone. A read error may produce the germline difference seen at one junction end. The genes are TRBV9 and TRBJ1-2; D may be TRBD1 (5 bases). The CDR3 contains 14 residues. The germline V gene encodes CDR1 SGDLS and CDR2 YYNGEE. The CDR3 spells CASSATTLGGLGAF. The CDR3 nucleotides are TGTGCCAGCAGCGCCACTACCCTGGGGGGACTCGGAGCCTTC.

V and J are TRBV7-2 and TRBJ2-7, with 11 bases that match TRBD2. J gave up 4 bases and V 5 bases, and 13 bases lay outside the gene matches. CDR1 and CDR2 from the germline V gene are SGHTA and FQGNSA. The CDR3 is 17 amino acids. The CDR3 DNA reads as TGTGCCAGCAGCCCCAATTCGGGTTTAGCGGGAGGGTACGAGCAGTACTTC. Translated, it gives CASSPNSGLAGGYEQYF.

This clone has a single count. V gene TRBV18 combines with J gene TRBJ2-1; the D gene is possibly TRBD2 (5 bases). Germline V gene data show CDR1 as KGHSH and CDR2 as LQKENI. CDR3 length: 13 residues. Trimming removed 1 base at V and 8 bases at J, with 9 bases between. Written as DNA, the CDR3 is TGTGCCAGCTCACCACGGAATAGCGATGAGCAGTTCTTC. Encoded protein: CASSPRNSDEQFF.

The chain combines TRBV19 with TRBJ2-7; 11 bases are shared with TRBD2. The germline gives CDR1 LNHDA, CDR2 SQIVND (reference sequence). This CDR3 region has 14 residues. Trimming cost V 6 bases and J 8 bases; bases outside gene matches: 9. DNA of the CDR3: TGTGCCAGTAGCATACTAGCGGGAGAAGATAAGCAGTACTTC. Translation: CASSILAGEDKQYF. The variable domain in full, with the rest retrieved from reference TRBV19 and TRBJ2-7, is DGGITQSPKYLFRKEGQNVTLSCEQNLNHDAMYWYRQDPGQGLRLIYYSQIVNDFQKGDIAEGYSVSREKKESFPLTVTSAQKNPTAFYLCASSILAGEDKQYFGPGTRLTVT.

V and J are TRBV7-9 and TRBJ1-1, with D unclear. The CDR3 length is 15 residues. Looked up from germline, CDR1 is SEHNR and CDR2 is FQNEAQ (reference sequence). V lost 1 base to trimming and J lost 2 bases, with 11 bases between them. This CDR3 is CASSLGGRDNTEAFF. As DNA, the CDR3 is TGTGCCAGCAGCTTAGGAGGGAGGGATAACACTGAAGCTTTCTTT.

The rearrangement uses TRBV2 and TRBJ1-2, with D possibly TRBD1 on 5 matching bases. The CDR3 loop spans 12 amino acids. The V end was cut by 7 bases, the J end by 7 bases, with 13 bases between. CDR1 and CDR2 from the germline V gene are SNHLY and FYNNEI. CDR3 amino acids: CASTFLDSGYTF. CDR3 DNA: TGTGCCAGCACCTTTCTTGACAGTGGCTACACCTTC.